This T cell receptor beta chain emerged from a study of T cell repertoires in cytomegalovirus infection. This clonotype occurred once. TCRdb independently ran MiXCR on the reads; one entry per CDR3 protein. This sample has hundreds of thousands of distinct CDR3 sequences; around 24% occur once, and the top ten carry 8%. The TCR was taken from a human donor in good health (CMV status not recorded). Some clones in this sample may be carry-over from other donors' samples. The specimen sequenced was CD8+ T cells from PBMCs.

The CDR3 sequence: CSVAWDLNTGELFF. The CDR3 DNA sequence: TGCAGCGTGGCCTGGGACTTGAACACCGGGGAGCTGTTTTTT. The chain combines TRBV29-1 with TRBJ2-2, with D perhaps matching TRBD2 (6 bases). The V end lost 6 bases, the J end lost 1 base, and 12 bases lay between the germline ends. CDR3 length: 14 residues. Per the germline V gene, CDR1 is SQVTM and CDR2 is ANQGSEA.